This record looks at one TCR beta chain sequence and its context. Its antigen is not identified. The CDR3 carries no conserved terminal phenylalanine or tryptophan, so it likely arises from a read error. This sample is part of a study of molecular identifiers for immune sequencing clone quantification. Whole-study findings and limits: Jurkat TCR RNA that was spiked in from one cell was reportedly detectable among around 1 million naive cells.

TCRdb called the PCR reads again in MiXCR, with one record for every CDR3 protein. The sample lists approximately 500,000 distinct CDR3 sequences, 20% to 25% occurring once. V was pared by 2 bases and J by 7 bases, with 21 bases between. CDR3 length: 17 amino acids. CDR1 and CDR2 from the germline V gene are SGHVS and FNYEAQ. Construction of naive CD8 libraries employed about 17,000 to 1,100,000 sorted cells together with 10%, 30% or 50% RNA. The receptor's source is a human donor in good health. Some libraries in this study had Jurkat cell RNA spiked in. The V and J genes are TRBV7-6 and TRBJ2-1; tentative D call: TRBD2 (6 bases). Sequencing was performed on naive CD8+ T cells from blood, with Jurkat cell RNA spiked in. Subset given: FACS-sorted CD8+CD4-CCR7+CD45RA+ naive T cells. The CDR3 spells CASSLKPPGGDWNEQFL. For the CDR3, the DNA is TGTGCCAGCAGCTTAAAGCCCCCGGGCGGGGATTGGAATGAGCAGTTCCTC.